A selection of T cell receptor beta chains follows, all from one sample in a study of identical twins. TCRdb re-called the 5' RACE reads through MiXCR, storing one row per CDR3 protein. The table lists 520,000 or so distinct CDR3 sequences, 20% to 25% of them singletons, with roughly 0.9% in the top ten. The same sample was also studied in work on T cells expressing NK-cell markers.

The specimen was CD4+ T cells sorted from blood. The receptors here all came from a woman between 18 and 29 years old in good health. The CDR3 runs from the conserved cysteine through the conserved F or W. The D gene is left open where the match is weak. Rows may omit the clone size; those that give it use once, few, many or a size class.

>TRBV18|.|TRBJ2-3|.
CASSPPTRRTDTQYF
TGTGCCAGCTCACCACCGACAAGGCGCACAGATACGCAGTATTTT
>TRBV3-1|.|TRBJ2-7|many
CASSQDRRLAAYEQYF
TGTGCCAGCAGCCAAGATAGACGGCTAGCTGCCTACGAGCAGTACTTC
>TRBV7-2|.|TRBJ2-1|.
CASSLGSGLSYNEQFF
TGTGCCAGCAGCTTAGGTTCAGGACTCTCCTACAATGAGCAGTTCTTC
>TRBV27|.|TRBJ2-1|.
CASTRSLQPTGLYNEQFF
TGTGCCAGCACCCGCTCCTTACAGCCGACCGGCCTATACAATGAGCAGTTCTTC
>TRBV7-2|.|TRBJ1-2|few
CASSLARLYGYTF
TGTGCCAGCAGCTTAGCAAGACTCTATGGCTACACCTTC
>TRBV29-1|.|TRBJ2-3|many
CSASTSADHTDTQYF
TGCAGCGCAAGTACGTCAGCGGACCACACAGATACGCAGTATTTT
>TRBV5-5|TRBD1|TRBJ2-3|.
CASSPGQVTDTQYF
TGTGCCAGCAGCCCTGGACAGGTAACAGATACGCAGTATTTT
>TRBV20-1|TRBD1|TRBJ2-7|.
CSASPGQGLGGEQYF
TGCAGTGCGAGCCCGGGACAGGGCTTGGGGGGCGAGCAGTACTTC
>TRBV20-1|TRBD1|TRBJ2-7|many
CSARDLTQGVSYEQYF
TGCAGTGCTAGAGATCTAACACAGGGGGTTTCCTACGAGCAGTACTTC
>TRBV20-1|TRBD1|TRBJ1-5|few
CSVSTGGDQPQHF
TGCAGTGTTTCGACAGGGGGAGATCAGCCCCAGCATTTT
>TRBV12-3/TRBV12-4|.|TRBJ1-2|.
CASSFRTNYGYTF
TGTGCCAGCAGTTTCCGTACTAACTATGGCTACACCTTC
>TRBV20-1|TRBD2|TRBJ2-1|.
CSARVILAGGGNEQFF
TGCAGTGCTAGAGTGATATTAGCGGGAGGTGGGAATGAGCAGTTCTTC
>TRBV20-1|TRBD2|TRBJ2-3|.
CSARVPGGTSGIGTQYF
TGCAGTGCTAGAGTCCCCGGCGGGACTAGCGGGATTGGTACGCAGTATTTT
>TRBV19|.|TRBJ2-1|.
CASRPLDRTTYNEQFF
TGTGCCAGTAGGCCCTTGGACAGAACCACTTACAATGAGCAGTTCTTC
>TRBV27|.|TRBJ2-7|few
CASSLILAADYEQYF
TGTGCCAGCAGTTTAATTTTGGCAGCTGACTACGAGCAGTACTTC
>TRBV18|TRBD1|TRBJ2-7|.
CASSPFRQGYEQYF
TGTGCCAGCTCACCATTCAGACAGGGCTACGAGCAGTACTTC
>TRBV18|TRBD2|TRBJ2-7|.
CASSPSDWRGYGEVQYF
TGTGCCAGCTCACCGTCCGACTGGCGGGGGTACGGTGAGGTGCAGTACTTC
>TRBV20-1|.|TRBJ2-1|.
CAAGGLRNEQFF
TGCGCCGCCGGGGGACTTAGAAATGAGCAGTTCTTC
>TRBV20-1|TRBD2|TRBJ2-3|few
CSASPGLAGKTDTQYF
TGCAGTGCTAGCCCGGGACTAGCGGGGAAGACAGATACGCAGTATTTT
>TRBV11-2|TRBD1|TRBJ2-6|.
CASRLLGQGSSGANVLTF
TGTGCCAGCAGGCTGCTGGGACAGGGGTCCTCTGGGGCCAACGTCCTGACTTTC
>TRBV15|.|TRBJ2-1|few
CATSSPVAHNEQFF
TGTGCCACCAGCAGCCCCGTGGCCCACAATGAGCAGTTCTTC
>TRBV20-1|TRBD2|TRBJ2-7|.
CSARVALAGGKQYF
TGCAGTGCTAGAGTAGCGCTAGCGGGAGGCAAGCAGTACTTC
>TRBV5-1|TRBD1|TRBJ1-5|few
CASSLGTDQPQHF
TGTGCCAGCTCACTTGGGACAGATCAGCCCCAGCATTTT
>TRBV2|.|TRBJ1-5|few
CASRPGPLNQPQHF
TGTGCCAGCAGGCCCGGGCCCCTCAATCAGCCCCAGCATTTT
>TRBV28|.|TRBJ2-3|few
CASSSPWGLASSTDTQYF
TGTGCCAGCAGTTCACCGTGGGGGCTAGCGTCTAGCACAGATACGCAGTATTTT
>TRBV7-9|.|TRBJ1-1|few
CASSPMADREAFF
TGTGCCAGCAGCCCCATGGCGGACCGTGAAGCTTTCTTT
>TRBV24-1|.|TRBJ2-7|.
CATSDFLGAATYEQYF
TGTGCCACCAGTGATTTTTTAGGGGCGGCTACCTACGAGCAGTACTTC
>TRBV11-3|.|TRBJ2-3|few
CASSLMPDTDTQYF
TGTGCCAGCAGCTTAATGCCGGACACAGATACGCAGTATTTT
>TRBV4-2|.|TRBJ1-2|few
CASSQGQGQYGYTF
TGTGCCAGCAGCCAAGGCCAGGGGCAGTATGGCTACACCTTC
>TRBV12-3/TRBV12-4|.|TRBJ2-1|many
CASRRDYEQFF
TGTGCCAGCAGAAGGGACTATGAGCAGTTCTTC
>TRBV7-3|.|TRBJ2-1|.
CASSLARDYNEQFF
TGTGCCAGCAGCTTAGCCAGAGACTACAATGAGCAGTTCTTC
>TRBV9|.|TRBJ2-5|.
CASSVAGQGRETQYF
TGTGCCAGCAGCGTAGCAGGGCAGGGGCGAGAGACCCAGTACTTC
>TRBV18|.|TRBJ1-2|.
CASSPSTAYYGYTF
TGTGCCAGCTCACCATCAACAGCTTACTATGGCTACACCTTC
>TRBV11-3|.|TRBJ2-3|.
CASSLVANTQYF
TGTGCCAGCAGCCTAGTCGCGAATACGCAGTATTTT
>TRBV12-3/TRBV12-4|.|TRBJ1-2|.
CASRSGGRDYGYTF
TGTGCCAGCAGGTCGGGAGGAAGGGACTATGGCTACACCTTC
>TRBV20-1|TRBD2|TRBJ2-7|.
CSARDPSGRGYEQYF
TGCAGTGCTAGAGATCCCAGCGGGAGGGGCTACGAGCAGTACTTC
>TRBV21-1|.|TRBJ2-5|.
CASSKDDNQETQYF
TGTGCCAGCAGCAAAGACGACAACCAAGAGACCCAGTACTTC
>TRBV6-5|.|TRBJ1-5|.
CASSYGGASNQPQHF
TGTGCCAGCAGTTACGGGGGGGCGAGTAATCAGCCCCAGCATTTT
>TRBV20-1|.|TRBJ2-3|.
CSGGRDLQDTQYF
TGCAGTGGGGGCCGGGACTTACAAGATACGCAGTATTTT
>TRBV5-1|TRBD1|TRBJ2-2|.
CASSARQGSTGELFF
TGCGCCAGCAGCGCTAGACAGGGTTCCACCGGGGAGCTGTTTTTT
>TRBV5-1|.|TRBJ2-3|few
CASSPFGTDTQYF
TGCGCCAGCAGCCCCTTCGGCACAGATACGCAGTATTTT
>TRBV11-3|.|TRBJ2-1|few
CASSSLRGGEQFF
TGTGCCAGCAGCTCCCTAAGGGGTGGTGAGCAGTTCTTC
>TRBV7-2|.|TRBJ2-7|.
CASSFQSSSYEQYF
TGTGCCAGCAGCTTTCAGTCAAGCTCCTACGAGCAGTACTTC
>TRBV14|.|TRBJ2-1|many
CASSQGIRGEQFF
TGTGCCAGCAGCCAAGGGATAAGGGGTGAGCAGTTCTTC
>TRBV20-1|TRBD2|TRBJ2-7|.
CSAGLGSGRYEQYF
TGCAGTGCTGGCCTTGGTAGCGGGAGGTACGAGCAGTACTTC
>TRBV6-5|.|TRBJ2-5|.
CASSYSGRSQETQYF
TGTGCCAGCAGTTACTCCGGACGGTCTCAAGAGACCCAGTACTTC
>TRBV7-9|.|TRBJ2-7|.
CASSPRGTEQYF
TGTGCCAGCAGCCCCAGGGGAACCGAGCAGTACTTC
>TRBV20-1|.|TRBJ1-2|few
CSALPTAPQGYTF
TGCAGTGCCCTCCCCACAGCCCCTCAGGGCTACACCTTC